This T cell receptor beta chain appears in the sequencing data of a study of cytomegalovirus exposure and HLA in healthy donors. Points from the study as a whole: Most TCR sequences were seen very rarely across donors, but some public TCRs occurred in many. Roughly uniform sequencing depth across donors was assumed, possibly incorrectly.

Both 60 Vbeta primers and 13 Jbeta primers went into the PCR. The repertoire was sequenced with immunoSEQ multiplex PCR; TCRdb's copy has only in-frame clones and lacks some. In all, the sample yields around 210,000 clones. Germline V gene lookup returns CDR1 MNHEY and CDR2 SMNVEV (reference sequence). The CDR3 sequence is 15 residues long. V lost 2 bases and J lost 5; bases outside the gene matches: 8. Of note for this clone: Its antigen is not identified.

V usage is TRBV27 and J usage is TRBJ1-2; 7 bases map to TRBD1. This clonotype was obtained from a woman aged 25 to 39 in good health and CMV-seropositive. Specimen: PBMCs. CDR3 sequence: CASSLAETGIYGYTF. The DNA for the CDR3 is TGTGCCAGCAGTTTAGCAGAGACAGGGATTTATGGCTACACCTTC.